The rows below give T cell receptor beta chains drawn from one sample of a study of cytomegalovirus exposure and HLA in healthy donors. Sequencing was performed with immunoSEQ multiplex PCR; in TCRdb, only in-frame clones are kept and a portion is missing. The table has roughly 150,000 clones, 65% to 85% seen once; the top ten hold 6.5% to 9%. The material sequenced was PBMCs. All receptors come from a man in his thirties or forties in good health and CMV-seronegative. CDR3s include the opening cysteine and the closing phenylalanine or tryptophan. The D gene is left open where the match is weak. Clone size appears in some rows only: once, few, many, or a class for an expanded clone.

d_gene	abundance	v_gene	j_gene	CDR3aa	CDR3nt
-	few	TRBV6-5	TRBJ1-1	CASSSSKRNTEAFF	TGTGCCAGCAGTTCCTCTAAGCGGAACACTGAAGCTTTCTTT
-	-	TRBV27	TRBJ2-7	CASSLPGREQYF	TGTGCCAGCAGTTTACCAGGTCGCGAGCAGTACTTC
TRBD2	once	TRBV5-1	TRBJ2-1	CASSFNPGLAGVDEQFF	TGCGCCAGCAGCTTCAACCCGGGCCTAGCGGGAGTTGACGAGCAGTTCTTC
-	-	TRBV30	TRBJ2-5	CAWSVVLGGETQYF	TGTGCCTGGAGTGTAGTACTAGGTGGGGAGACCCAGTACTTC
-	-	TRBV19	TRBJ2-6	CASSVGSSGANVLTF	TGTGCCAGTAGTGTCGGTAGCTCTGGGGCCAACGTCCTGACTTTC
-	-	TRBV7-9	TRBJ2-7	CASSFAGTSYEQYF	TGTGCCAGCAGCTTCGCGGGGACCTCCTACGAGCAGTACTTC
TRBD2	-	TRBV6-1	TRBJ2-5	CASSENAGGPETQYF	TGTGCCAGCAGTGAAAATGCGGGGGGGCCCGAGACCCAGTACTTC
-	-	TRBV7-9	TRBJ2-1	CASSPYNEQFF	TGTGCCAGCAGCCCATACAATGAGCAGTTCTTC
TRBD1	-	TRBV5-1	TRBJ1-2	CASSSDTGGGYGYTF	TGCGCCAGCAGCTCCGACACAGGGGGCGGCTATGGCTACACCTTC
TRBD1	-	TRBV5-1	TRBJ2-2	CASSRDRNTGELFF	TGCGCCAGCAGCCGGGACAGAAACACCGGGGAGCTGTTTTTT
-	-	TRBV7-9	TRBJ2-7	CASTPPSNSRSYEQYF	TGTGCCAGCACCCCACCTTCCAACAGCCGATCCTACGAGCAGTACTTC
-	few	TRBV11-2	TRBJ1-2	CASSSVGDYGYTF	TGTGCCAGCAGCTCCGTAGGGGACTATGGCTACACCTTC
TRBD1	-	TRBV2	TRBJ2-3	CASKLDRVADTQYF	TGTGCCAGCAAACTCGACAGGGTTGCAGATACGCAGTATTTT
-	-	TRBV5-1	TRBJ1-1	CASSLEERSEAFF	TGCGCCAGCAGCTTAGAGGAGCGCTCTGAAGCTTTCTTT
TRBD2	-	TRBV11-2	TRBJ2-3	CASSLDLEAGVDTQYF	TGTGCCAGCAGCTTAGATCTTGAGGCGGGGGTAGATACGCAGTATTTT
-	-	TRBV7-2	TRBJ2-7	CASSLITGRTYEQYF	TGTGCCAGCAGCCTTATTACAGGGCGGACCTACGAGCAGTACTTC
TRBD2	-	TRBV10-1	TRBJ2-1	CASSESKLAEQFF	TGCGCCAGCAGTGAGTCGAAACTAGCGGAGCAGTTCTTC
-	-	TRBV6-5	TRBJ1-3	CASRPSRRGTIYF	TGTGCCAGCAGGCCTTCCAGGCGTGGCACCATATATTTT
TRBD1	few	TRBV6-1	TRBJ1-5	CASSDLGQSSQPQHF	TGTGCCAGCAGTGATTTGGGACAGAGTAGTCAGCCCCAGCATTTT
TRBD1	-	TRBV5-5	TRBJ1-1	CASSSLPGTGGAYTEAFF	TGTGCCAGCAGCTCACTCCCCGGGACAGGGGGCGCATATACTGAAGCTTTCTTT
-	-	TRBV9	TRBJ2-5	CASSPLETQYF	TGTGCCAGCAGCCCCCTGGAGACCCAGTACTTC
-	-	TRBV2	TRBJ2-7	CASSLGGEQYF	TGTGCCAGCAGCCTAGGGGGCGAGCAGTACTTC
TRBD1	-	TRBV5-1	TRBJ2-3	CASSLEQGSTDTQYF	TGCGCCAGCAGCTTGGAACAGGGGAGCACAGATACGCAGTATTTT
-	-	TRBV27	TRBJ1-5	CASSAIGTGVLSLRQHF	-